This TCR beta chain comes out of a study of T cells in Graves' hyperthyroidism and ophthalmopathy. Study-level background: Peripheral blood samples were taken at initial diagnosis, prior to any treatment. Study-level results: Most thyroid clonotypes expanded above 0.001 appeared in blood too.

Germline CDR1 reads SGHRS; CDR2 reads YFSETQ. V lost 0 bases and J lost 2, with 11 bases in between. This CDR3 region has 15 residues. In its sample, this clonotype was seen a few times. The antigen is unknown. Researchers defined stable Graves' hyperthyroidism as no ophthalmopathy progression within 18 months. In making diagnoses, clinical symptoms, serum thyroxine and TRAb, thyroid ultrasound and orbital computed tomography were all used. Amplified TCR beta CDR3 regions came from RNA transcripts. First-round RT-PCR with HTBI primers amplified the TCR CDR3 region. One entry per CDR3 protein, called by TCRdb with MiXCR from the multiplex PCR reads. The table has a few hundred thousand distinct CDR3 sequences, about 20% seen once.

This receptor was taken from a woman in her 50s with Graves' hyperthyroidism. The chain recombines TRBV5-1 with TRBJ1-1; D gene unclear. Sequencing input: blood. The CDR3 sequence is CASSLAGQANTEAFF. CDR3 bases: TGCGCCAGCAGCTTGGCAGGCCAGGCAAACACTGAAGCTTTCTTT.